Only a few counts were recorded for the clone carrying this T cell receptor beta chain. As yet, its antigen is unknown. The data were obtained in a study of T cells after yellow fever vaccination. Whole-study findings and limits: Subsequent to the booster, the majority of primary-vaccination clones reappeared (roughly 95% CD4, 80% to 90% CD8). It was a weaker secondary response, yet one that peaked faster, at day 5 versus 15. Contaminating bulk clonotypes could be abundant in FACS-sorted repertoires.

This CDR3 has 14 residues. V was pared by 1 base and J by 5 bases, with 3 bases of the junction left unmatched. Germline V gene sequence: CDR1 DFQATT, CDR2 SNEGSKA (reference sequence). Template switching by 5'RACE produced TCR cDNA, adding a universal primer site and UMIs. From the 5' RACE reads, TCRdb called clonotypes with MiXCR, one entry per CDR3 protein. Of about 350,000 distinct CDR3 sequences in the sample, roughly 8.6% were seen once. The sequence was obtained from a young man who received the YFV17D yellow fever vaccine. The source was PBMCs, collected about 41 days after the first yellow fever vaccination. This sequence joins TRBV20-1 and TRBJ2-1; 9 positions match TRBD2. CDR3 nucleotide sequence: TGCAGTGCTAGAGTCCCTAGCGGGAACAATGAGCAGTTCTTC. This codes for CSARVPSGNNEQFF.